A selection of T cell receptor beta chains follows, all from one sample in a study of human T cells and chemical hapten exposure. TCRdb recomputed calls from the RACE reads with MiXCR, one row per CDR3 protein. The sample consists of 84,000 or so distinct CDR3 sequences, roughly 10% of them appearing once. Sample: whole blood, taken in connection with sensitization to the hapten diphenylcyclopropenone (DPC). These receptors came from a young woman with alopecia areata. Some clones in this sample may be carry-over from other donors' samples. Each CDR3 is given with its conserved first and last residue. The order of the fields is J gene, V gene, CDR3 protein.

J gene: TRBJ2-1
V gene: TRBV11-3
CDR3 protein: CASSWSASGGYNEQFF

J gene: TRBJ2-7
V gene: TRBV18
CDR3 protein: CASSPRDGTEQYF

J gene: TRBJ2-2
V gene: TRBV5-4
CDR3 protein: CASSLEVNTGELFF

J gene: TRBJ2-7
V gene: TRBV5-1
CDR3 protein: CASRRVPGQGRHEQYF

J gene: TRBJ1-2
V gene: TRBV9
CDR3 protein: CASSVSHGVPGYTF

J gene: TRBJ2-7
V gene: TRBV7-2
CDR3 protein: CASSTRGTSYEQYF

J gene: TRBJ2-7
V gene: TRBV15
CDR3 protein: CATSRVQGLSEQYF

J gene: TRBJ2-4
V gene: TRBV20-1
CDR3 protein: CSAQDRTKNIQYF

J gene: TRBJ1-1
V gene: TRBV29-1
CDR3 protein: CSVGQVEAFF

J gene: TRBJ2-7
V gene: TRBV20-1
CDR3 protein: CSARTGTNYEQYF

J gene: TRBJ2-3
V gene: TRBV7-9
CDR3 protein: CASSSSTSGASDTQYF

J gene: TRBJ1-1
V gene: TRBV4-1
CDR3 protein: CASSQAGRGLVEAFF

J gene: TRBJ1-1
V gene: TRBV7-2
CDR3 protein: CASSFQTGRAEAFF

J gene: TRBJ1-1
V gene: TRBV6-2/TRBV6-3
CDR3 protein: CASTDPVLTEAFF

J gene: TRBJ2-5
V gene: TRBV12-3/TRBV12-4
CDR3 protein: CASSLSLGETQYF

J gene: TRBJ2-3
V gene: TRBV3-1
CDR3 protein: CASSHQTRSTDTQYF

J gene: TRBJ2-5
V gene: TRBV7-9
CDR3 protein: CASRAQETQYF

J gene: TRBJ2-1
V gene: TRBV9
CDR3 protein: CASSADPWGVGSYNEQFF

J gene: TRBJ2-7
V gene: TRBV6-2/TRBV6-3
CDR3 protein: CASSYSRSEQYF

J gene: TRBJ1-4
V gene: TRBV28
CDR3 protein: CASSLPGQGYEKLFF

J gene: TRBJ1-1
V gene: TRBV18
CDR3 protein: CASSPKRELQGLQDTEAFF

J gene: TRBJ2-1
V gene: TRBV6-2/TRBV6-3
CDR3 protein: CASRIHQGSWVMGYNEQFF

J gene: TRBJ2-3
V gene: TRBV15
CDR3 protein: CATGQLFSDTQYF

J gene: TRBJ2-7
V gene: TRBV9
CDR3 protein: CASSETGFSYEQYF

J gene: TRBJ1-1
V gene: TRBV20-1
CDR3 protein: CSASPTTRTVAFF

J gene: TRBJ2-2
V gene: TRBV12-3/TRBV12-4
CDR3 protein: CASSLAGTHTGELFF

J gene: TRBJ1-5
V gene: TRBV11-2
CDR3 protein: CASSHTGGDQPQHF

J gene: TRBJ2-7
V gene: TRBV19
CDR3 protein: CASSSLAGSYEQYF

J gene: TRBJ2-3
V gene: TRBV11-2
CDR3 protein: CASSFARTDTQYF

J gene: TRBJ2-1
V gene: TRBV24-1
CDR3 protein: CATSDRARGNYNEQFF

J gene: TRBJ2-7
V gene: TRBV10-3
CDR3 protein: CAISEEGASYEQYF

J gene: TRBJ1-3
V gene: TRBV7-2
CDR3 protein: CASSLASSSGNTIYF

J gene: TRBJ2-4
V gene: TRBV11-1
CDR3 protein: CASSLRTPGIQYF

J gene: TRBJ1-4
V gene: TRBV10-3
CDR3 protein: CAASQATNEKLFF

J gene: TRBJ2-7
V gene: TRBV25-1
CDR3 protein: CASSAATYEQYF

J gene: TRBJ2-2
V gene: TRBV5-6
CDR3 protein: CASSSPQGTANTGELFF

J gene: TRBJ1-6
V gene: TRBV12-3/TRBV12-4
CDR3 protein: CASSLNSPLHF

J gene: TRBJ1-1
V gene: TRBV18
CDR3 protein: CASSPRENTEAFF

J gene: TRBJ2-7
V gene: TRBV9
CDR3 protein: CASSPGTGPYEQYF

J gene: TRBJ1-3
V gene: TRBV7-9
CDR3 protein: CASSFVLAGNTIYF

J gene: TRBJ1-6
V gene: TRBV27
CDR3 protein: CASGDRSLNSPLHF

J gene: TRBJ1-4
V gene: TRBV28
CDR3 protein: CASSWGGTDEKLFF

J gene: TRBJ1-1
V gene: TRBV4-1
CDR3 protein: CASSQEFSGVNTEAFF

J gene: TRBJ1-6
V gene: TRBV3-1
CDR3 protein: CASSLGLLNSPLHF

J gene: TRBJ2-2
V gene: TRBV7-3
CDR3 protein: CASSTGLAGVTGELFF

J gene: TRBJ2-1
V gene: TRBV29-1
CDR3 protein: CSVSGDEQFF

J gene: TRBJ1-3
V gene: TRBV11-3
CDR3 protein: CASSGWDSGNTIYF

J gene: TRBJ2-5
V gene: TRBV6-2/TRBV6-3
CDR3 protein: CASRWTGSETQYF

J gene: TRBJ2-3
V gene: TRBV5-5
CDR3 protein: CASSLSPATTDTQYF

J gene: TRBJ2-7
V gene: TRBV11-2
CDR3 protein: CASSQDSLPYEQYF

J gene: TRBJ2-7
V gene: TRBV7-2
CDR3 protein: CASSLRVRNEQYF

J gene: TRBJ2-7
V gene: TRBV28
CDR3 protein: CASSSQEYEQYF